A selection of T cell receptor beta chains follows, all from one sample in a study of blood T cell repertoires in COVID-19. The repertoire was sequenced with immunoSEQ multiplex PCR; TCRdb's copy has only in-frame clones and lacks some. The table has 300,000 or so clones, around 89% seen once. The sequenced sample was peripheral blood. Source of these receptors: a man aged 18 to 30 who had recovered from COVID-19. Both conserved end residues are trimmed from each CDR3. The D gene is left open where the match is weak. Clone size, where shown, is once, few, many, or a class for clones that have expanded.

TRBV6-6	-	TRBJ2-1	11	TRBD1	ASTPGQDNEQF
TRBV29-1	-	TRBJ1-2	9	TRBD1	SVGTGPGYT
TRBV4-2	-	TRBJ2-5	15	TRBD2	ASSQEAVAGGLETQY
TRBV4-1	once	TRBJ1-2	11	-	ASSQEAGRGYT
TRBV5-1	-	TRBJ1-2	13	TRBD1	ASSLGTGKGYGYT
TRBV15	-	TRBJ1-6	14	-	ATSRDRVGRGSPLH
TRBV6-1	-	TRBJ2-7	11	-	ASSEAPTYEQY
TRBV6-1	-	TRBJ2-2	13	-	ASSEEAGNTGELF
TRBV6-5	-	TRBJ1-2	11	TRBD1	ASTQGAENGYT
TRBV4-1	-	TRBJ2-1	14	TRBD2	ASSQGVSGADNEQF
TRBV11-2	-	TRBJ2-7	12	-	ASSLDRQNYEQY
TRBV27	once	TRBJ2-5	15	TRBD1	ASSLWGGQGKLETQY
TRBV3-1/TRBV3-2	-	TRBJ2-3	16	TRBD2	ASSPHSSGRSSTDTQY
TRBV12-3/TRBV12-4	-	TRBJ2-1	11	TRBD2	ASSLSVAGGQF
TRBV27	once	TRBJ2-5	14	-	ASSPSPELYQETQY
TRBV6-5	few	TRBJ1-1	14	TRBD1	ASSYSHRGVNTEAF
TRBV10-1	-	TRBJ1-2	10	-	ASPDGGRGYT
TRBV5-4	-	TRBJ1-4	14	TRBD1	ASSLAAGGANEKLF
TRBV27	-	TRBJ2-7	16	-	ASSSHGGQGAPSYEQY
TRBV6-5	-	TRBJ2-7	13	TRBD2	ASSYRGVSPREQY
TRBV19	-	TRBJ1-1	12	-	ASRFREGVTEAF
TRBV25-1	-	TRBJ2-5	14	-	ASSEWGGMSQETQY
TRBV18	once	TRBJ1-2	13	-	ASSPAGGIDYGYT
TRBV7-2	once	TRBJ2-7	11	-	ASSSTPGDEQY
TRBV7-3	-	TRBJ2-1	13	-	ASSPAAGPTREQF
TRBV3-1/TRBV3-2	-	TRBJ2-1	14	TRBD1	ASSLKQGAPYNEQF
TRBV7-2	-	TRBJ2-3	15	TRBD2	ASSQRGLASSTDTQY
TRBV3-1/TRBV3-2	-	TRBJ2-1	12	TRBD2	ASTDSGGLTEQF
TRBV29-1	-	TRBJ1-4	11	-	SARTAVNEKLF
TRBV9	-	TRBJ2-1	14	TRBD1	ASSVVPGGSYNEQF
TRBV5-1	few	TRBJ2-7	12	-	ASSYRDIAYEQY
TRBV2	-	TRBJ1-4	11	TRBD1	ASRGQENEKLF
TRBV24-1	-	TRBJ2-2	14	TRBD1	ATSAQGQGARGELF
TRBV2	few	TRBJ1-1	12	TRBD1	ASSVTGENTEAF
TRBV2	-	TRBJ1-1	13	TRBD1	ASRDRTGENTEAF
TRBV5-8	once	TRBJ1-1	14	TRBD1	ASSPGQGARYTEAF
TRBV5-1	once	TRBJ2-5	13	TRBD2	ASSPQLARQETQY
TRBV6-5	-	TRBJ1-4	12	TRBD1	ASILGQTNEKLF
TRBV7-9	-	TRBJ1-1	15	TRBD1	ASIGTELLAMNTEAF
TRBV29-1	-	TRBJ2-1	16	TRBD1	SVPYPPTGQGVSNEQF
TRBV28	-	TRBJ1-2	12	TRBD1	ASSGTGDNYGYT
TRBV9	once	TRBJ2-1	13	-	ASSVEEVVINEQF
TRBV6-2/TRBV6-3	once	TRBJ2-3	11	-	ASSLGPQYTQY
TRBV6-2/TRBV6-3	-	TRBJ1-2	13	-	ASSLIQGANYGYT
TRBV11-2	-	TRBJ1-4	12	TRBD1	ASSLDRGAEKLF
TRBV6-2/TRBV6-3	-	TRBJ2-1	10	-	ASSLGGNEQF
TRBV7-2	once	TRBJ1-1	10	TRBD1	ASSQDRAEAF
TRBV4-3	few	TRBJ2-7	14	TRBD1	ASSQEGPGQPYEQY